The T cell receptor (beta chain) under discussion was sequenced for a study of cytomegalovirus exposure and HLA in healthy donors (dated by TCRdb to about 2017). At the level of the whole study: According to an earlier analysis of 587 of the donors, about 179 million T cells yielded some 120 million unique TCR beta sequences and more than 250 Gb of sequence data. About 280 gigabases of sequencing data and 91 million or so unique TCR sequences made up an early release that covered about 640 HLA-typed donors. Of the 300 to 500 genotyped donors, more than 75% were placed in the genetic ancestry cluster associated with self-reported Caucasian donors. The study aimed to test whether cataloging public T cell receptors could reveal signatures of past pathogen exposure. Using immunosequencing, the study profiled T cell repertoires from fewer than 850 subjects and related those repertoires to cytomegalovirus serostatus. A separate validation cohort of about 110 different subjects was used in addition to the approximately 610-subject first cohort. High-throughput TCR immunosequencing, statistical association of individual TCRs with disease status, and machine learning were combined to predict cytomegalovirus infection status. To study patterns of TCR occurrence, a later analysis re-analyzed previously published TCR beta repertoires from 500 to 850 donors and added high-resolution HLA genotyping. Rather than drawing on any new phenotypic data, the later analysis identified candidate immune exposures from TCR beta sequences and the way those sequences occurred across donors. To decide whether each TCR beta V gene segment behaved as functional or pseudogenic, an earlier analysis of fewer than 750 of the donors relied on high-throughput TCR beta sequencing. Alongside the repertoire data, information on donor age, sex, ethnicity and CMV serostatus was compiled. Genome-wide SNP genotypes for about 65% of the roughly 670 donors were used in a later genetic analysis, which treated that subset as a discovery cohort. Every repertoire in the discovery cohort had been generated on one and the same sequencing platform. HLA typing included class I and class II loci at four-digit resolution. The number of typed donors differed by locus: about 629-630 for A, B, C, DRB1 and DQB1; some 500 for DQA1; approximately 600 for DPA1; and around 470 for DPB1. About 5 DR-DQ haplotypes were handled as single units for association and clustering, since linkage in the cohort was strong. Among some 400 genotyped donors of the cohort, an average of approximately 230,000 unique TCR beta nucleotide sequences were sequenced per donor, roughly 18% of them non-productive.

Of note for this clone: No cognate antigen has been identified for it. Base qualities are not at hand, and no much larger clone is one base apart.

In total, roughly 670 healthy bone marrow donors made up the cohort. At the time of sampling, all cohort members were nominally healthy, though unrecorded immune exposures were likely present. The donor tested CMV seronegative and was one of the 352 seronegative cohort members. A peripheral blood sample was collected from each donor, and TCR beta sequencing was performed on peripheral blood mononuclear cells. Genomic DNA was extracted from the blood cell samples with the Qiagen DNeasy Blood Extraction Kit. The CDR3 measures 15 amino acids from cysteine to phenylalanine. This entry keeps only the CDR3 DNA: 45 bases, framed from base 1. From V the trimming removes 4 bases and from J it removes 4 bases, while the gene matches leave 8 bases of the junction unaccounted for. CDR1 and CDR2, per the germline V gene (reference sequence), are MNHEY and SMNVEV. Here is what the overall study found, with its caveats: Only TCR beta chains were sequenced in this cohort, and the absence of alpha or paired-chain data limited detectable features. Because counts were too low, fewer than 20 rarely observed V segments, including chromosome 9 orphons, were excluded from the earlier analysis of 587 of the donors. Correlated functional status among segregating V segments might be attributable to linkage disequilibrium, but an unknown experimental factor could not be ruled out. A cluster of highly shared sequence variants was judged likely to represent a technical artifact of the sequencing pipeline. Broadly in line with IMGT annotations, most TCR beta V segments showed up in productive rearrangements about 87% or about 30% of the time in an earlier analysis of several hundred of the donors. While some public TCRs were present in many individuals, most TCR sequences turned up only very rarely across donors. Compared with equally common non-associated chains, HLA-associated TCR beta chains in a later analysis were more clonally expanded and had lower generation probabilities. In a later analysis, several top co-occurrence clusters were reported to appear linked to parvovirus B19, influenza, CMV and Epstein-Barr virus. At a false discovery rate of 0.05, a later analysis linked some 17,000 TCR beta sequences to specific HLA alleles. For the cohort, immune exposure information was limited to CMV serostatus. When HLA alleles, especially DR and DQ, strongly co-occurred, TCR associations were difficult to assign to individual alleles. In a later analysis, the rate of TCR association differed among HLA loci, with DRB1 alleles having the most associated TCRs and HLA-C alleles having the fewest. Compared with the roughly 700-donor mean, donors in an Asian-associated ancestry cluster had fewer N-insertions in productive TCRs, according to a later genetic analysis. In vitro tests confirmed that a few of the cytomegalovirus-associated TCR beta chains recognize cytomegalovirus antigens. In both the original and validation cohorts, the classifier was reported to diagnose cytomegalovirus status with high specificity and sensitivity. According to a later analysis, most CMV-associated TCR beta chains appeared to be HLA-restricted, and the HLA associations seemed to be driven largely by CMV exposure. The authors suggested that the approach could potentially be generalized to other disease states and immunological phenotypes. A further reported finding was that TCR beta sequences accurately predicted the HLA-A and HLA-B alleles for most subjects in the first cohort. In a later genetic analysis, a missense DCLRE1C variant was associated with V-gene and J-gene trimming of TCR beta chains, and the association was replicated in an independent cohort. Sequencing depth was assumed to be roughly uniform across donors in the presence/absence analyses, though that assumption may not hold. Because HLA typing was missing for some donors at each locus, association tests included only the typed subset. Because the 87-base-pair reads could not distinguish some IMGT-functional V segments, including TRBV6-2 and TRBV6-3, those segments were excluded. In the study, some 160 TCR beta chains were listed as associated with cytomegalovirus.

Libraries were constructed by the immunoSEQ multiplex PCR assay. For the multiplex PCR, a mixture combining 60 forward primers for TCR Vbeta segments and 13 reverse primers for TCR Jbeta segments was used. A multiplex PCR assay on genomic DNA amplified the CDR3 region of rearranged TCR beta genes. On the Illumina HiSeq System, the amplified TCR beta libraries were sequenced as 87-base-pair reads. As for the authors' bioinformatics: A later analysis tallied approximately 87 million unique TCR beta chains across the 700 or so repertoires, and about 12 million of those chains were shared by two or more donors. Raw reads were error-corrected and collapsed into unique sequences with a nearest-neighbor algorithm that merged closely related sequences to remove PCR and sequencing errors. CDR3 sequences were aligned to IMGT reference sequences to assign V, D and J gene segments. For a sequence to be retained, at least a six-nucleotide match to both a V gene segment and a J gene segment was required. Rearrangements were called productive when the CDR3 lacked stop codons and stayed in frame with V and J; all others were non-productive. Following IMGT convention, CDR3 was defined as the stretch from the second conserved V-encoded cysteine to the conserved J-encoded phenylalanine. Sequences without an unambiguous match to a single V gene segment were excluded from the earlier analysis of approximately 560 of the donors. An earlier analysis of 500 to 600 of the donors classified V segments as functional when productive rearrangements were above 56.7% and as segregating when the standard deviation between donors was above 5%. A statistical classification framework was built to diagnose cytomegalovirus status from the catalog of TCR beta chain sequences. A later analysis assigned V and J genes by comparing TCR nucleotide sequences with IMGT/GENE-DB human TR gene sequences. In a later analysis, CDR3 sequences and most-parsimonious VDJ recombination scenarios were assigned using the TCRdist pipeline. In a later analysis, each TCR beta chain was defined by its CDR3 amino acid sequence together with its V-gene family, and reads lacking a unique V-gene family were excluded. To address suspected cross-contamination and a sequencing artifact, a later analysis removed 592 highly shared, low-generation-probability nucleotide sequences. A later analysis calculated a clonal expansion index for each public chain from normalized within-repertoire ranks of inferred template counts. A later analysis computed generation probabilities with a VDJ recombination model fitted to out-of-frame rearrangements, and checked the results against IGoR. In a later analysis, hypergeometric tests were used to score TCR-TCR, TCR-HLA and TCR-CMV co-occurrence, with a repertoire-size bias correction applied to TCR pairs. False discovery rates were estimated in a later analysis by permuting HLA or CMV assignments 20 times. A later analysis grouped co-occurring TCRs with DBSCAN, adding TCRdist sequence similarity when clustering within HLA-allele-positive subsets. Co-occurrence clustering excluded repertoires with fewer than 30,000 or more than 120,000 public chains, plus five with anomalous nucleotide sharing. TCRdb carries this immuneACCESS record with in-frame sequences only. Its versions omit some clonotypes, under half of them owing to an unresolved V gene in the studies checked, with the rest unexplained. Clone size and the V and J calls come from that table; the DNA yielded D and trimming. Counted in this sample were about 160,000 clones; about 80% of them appeared once. Over 0.95% of the sample is taken by the ten largest.

The sequenced sample was PBMCs. The sequence joins TRBV27 to TRBJ2-7, with 9 central nucleotides matching TRBD1. The TCR originated in a woman between 50 and 59 years old in good health and CMV-seronegative. In nucleotide form, the sequence is TGTGCCAGCAGTTACTATATGGGACAGGGTTACGAGCAGTACTTC. Its coded protein is CASSYYMGQGYEQYF.